The rows below give T cell receptor beta chains drawn from one sample of a study of T cell responses to AZD1222 COVID-19 vaccine. Sequencing was performed with immunoSEQ multiplex PCR; in TCRdb, only in-frame clones are kept and a portion is missing. This sample has 110,000 to 150,000 clones; around 88% occur once, and the top ten carry approximately 3.7%. Sequences were derived from peripheral blood, sampled on day 0 of AZD1222 vaccination. All receptors derive from an adult in good health. CDR3s include the opening cysteine and the closing phenylalanine or tryptophan. Each record gives: D gene, V gene, J gene, clone size, CDR3 DNA, CDR3 protein. The D gene is left open where the match is weak. Rows may omit the clone size; those that give it use once, few, many or a size class.

D: NA
V: TRBV5-1
J: TRBJ1-1
size: NA
DNA: TGCGCCAGCAGCTTCACAAGGGACACTGAAGCTTTCTTT
CDR3: CASSFTRDTEAFF

D: NA
V: TRBV28
J: TRBJ1-1
size: NA
DNA: TGTGCCAGCAGTTCCCTCGGCAGGACCACTGAAGCTTTCTTT
CDR3: CASSSLGRTTEAFF

D: TRBD2
V: TRBV7-6
J: TRBJ2-1
size: NA
DNA: TGTGCCAGCAGCTTATCCGGGGCGGGAGACTACAATGAGCAGTTCTTC
CDR3: CASSLSGAGDYNEQFF

D: NA
V: TRBV28
J: TRBJ1-2
size: NA
DNA: TGTGCCACCTCAGACAGCTTTCTCTATGGCTACACCTTC
CDR3: CATSDSFLYGYTF

D: NA
V: TRBV19
J: TRBJ1-5
size: NA
DNA: TGTGCCAGTAACTTCCTCCCTGAACAGCCCCAGCATTTT
CDR3: CASNFLPEQPQHF

D: NA
V: TRBV5-6
J: TRBJ2-5
size: NA
DNA: TGTGCCAGCAGCTTAGGCGGGGCGGGCAACCAAGAGACCCAGTACTTC
CDR3: CASSLGGAGNQETQYF

D: TRBD1
V: TRBV6-1
J: TRBJ1-1
size: NA
DNA: TGTGCCAGCAGTGAGATAGGACAGGGAGGATCTGAAGCTTTCTTT
CDR3: CASSEIGQGGSEAFF

D: TRBD1
V: TRBV6-5
J: TRBJ2-7
size: once
DNA: TGTGCCAGCAAGGACAGGGGGACCTATAGCGAGCAGTACTTC
CDR3: CASKDRGTYSEQYF

D: TRBD1
V: TRBV5-1
J: TRBJ2-5
size: NA
DNA: TGCGCCAGCAGACAGGGGAGAGAGACCCAGTACTTC
CDR3: CASRQGRETQYF

D: NA
V: TRBV7-2
J: TRBJ2-7
size: NA
DNA: TGTGCCAGCAGCTTAGCCCATAATTCCAGGAGCTCCTACGAGCAGTACTTC
CDR3: CASSLAHNSRSSYEQYF

D: NA
V: TRBV19
J: TRBJ2-3
size: NA
DNA: TGTGCCAGTAGAGAGGGCACAGATACGCAGTATTTT
CDR3: CASREGTDTQYF

D: TRBD2
V: TRBV30
J: TRBJ2-7
size: few
DNA: TGTGCCTGGAGTGAGGGACTAGCGGGATCAGTCTACGAGCAGTACTTC
CDR3: CAWSEGLAGSVYEQYF

D: TRBD1
V: TRBV7-2
J: TRBJ2-1
size: NA
DNA: TGTGCCAGCAGCGAGCCGGGACAGGGGTGGTATGAGCAGTTCTTC
CDR3: CASSEPGQGWYEQFF

D: NA
V: TRBV5-4
J: TRBJ2-5
size: NA
DNA: TGTGCCAGCAGCTTATCACCCCAAGAGACCCAGTACTTC
CDR3: CASSLSPQETQYF

D: NA
V: TRBV5-1
J: TRBJ1-1
size: NA
DNA: TGCGCCAGCAGCCCGACCTTAGACACTGAAGCTTTCTTT
CDR3: CASSPTLDTEAFF

D: NA
V: TRBV29-1
J: TRBJ2-3
size: once
DNA: TGCAGCGCCGAGGGGCAGGGCACAGATACGCAGTATTTT
CDR3: CSAEGQGTDTQYF

D: NA
V: TRBV6-2/TRBV6-3
J: TRBJ1-6
size: NA
DNA: TGTGCCAGCAGTTACGACGGTGAAAATTCACCCCTCCACTTT
CDR3: CASSYDGENSPLHF

D: NA
V: TRBV7-3
J: TRBJ2-1
size: NA
DNA: TGTGCCAGCAGCTCGAATTCCTGGGAGCCCCACAATGAGCAGTTCTTC
CDR3: CASSSNSWEPHNEQFF

D: TRBD1
V: TRBV30
J: TRBJ2-7
size: NA
DNA: TGTGCCTGGGGGGGACAGGGTGGCTACGAGCAGTACTTC
CDR3: CAWGGQGGYEQYF

D: TRBD1
V: TRBV2
J: TRBJ2-3
size: NA
DNA: TGTGCATACCGGGACAGGGGAACAGATACGCAGTATTTT
CDR3: CAYRDRGTDTQYF

D: TRBD1
V: TRBV5-4
J: TRBJ1-1
size: NA
DNA: TGTGCCAGCAGCTTTACAGGGGCCACTGAAGCTTTCTTT
CDR3: CASSFTGATEAFF

D: NA
V: TRBV15
J: TRBJ2-3
size: once
DNA: TGTGCCACCAGCAGAGATCCCTCCCAGGGCACAGATACGCAGTATTTT
CDR3: CATSRDPSQGTDTQYF

D: NA
V: TRBV7-2
J: TRBJ2-5
size: NA
DNA: TGTGCCAGCAGCTTGGCCGACTCAGCTGGGGGGGAGACCCAGTACTTC
CDR3: CASSLADSAGGETQYF

D: TRBD1
V: TRBV10-3
J: TRBJ1-2
size: NA
DNA: TGTGCCATCCAACAGGGGGCTGATGGCTACACCTTC
CDR3: CAIQQGADGYTF

D: TRBD2
V: TRBV7-2
J: TRBJ2-1
size: NA
DNA: TGTGCCAGCAGCTTTAGCGGGAGAAACGAGGGTGAGCAGTTCTTC
CDR3: CASSFSGRNEGEQFF

D: TRBD1
V: TRBV19
J: TRBJ1-1
size: NA
DNA: TGTGCCAGTAGTATATCCAGGGGGACTGAAGCTTTCTTT
CDR3: CASSISRGTEAFF

D: TRBD2
V: TRBV24-1
J: TRBJ2-3
size: once
DNA: TGTGCCACCAGTGATTTGGCAGCGGGAGAAATCACAGATACGCAGTATTTT
CDR3: CATSDLAAGEITDTQYF

D: NA
V: TRBV9
J: TRBJ1-2
size: NA
DNA: TGTGCCAGCAGCGTATATGGGGGGCTTGGCTACACCTTC
CDR3: CASSVYGGLGYTF

D: NA
V: TRBV5-4
J: TRBJ1-1
size: NA
DNA: TGTGCCAGCAGCCGCGAAGGGGAGACTGAAGCTTTCTTT
CDR3: CASSREGETEAFF

D: NA
V: TRBV7-9
J: TRBJ1-1
size: NA
DNA: TGTGCCAGCAGCTTAGGGGGCTGGGCCACGGGAGGGTACACTGAAGCTTTCTTT
CDR3: CASSLGGWATGGYTEAFF

D: NA
V: TRBV30
J: TRBJ1-2
size: NA
DNA: TGTGCCTCCCGCGGGGGAGGCTACACCTTC
CDR3: CASRGGGYTF

D: TRBD1
V: TRBV5-4
J: TRBJ2-7
size: NA
DNA: TGTGCCAGCAGCTTGCAGGGGGCTCGGTACGAGCAGTACTTC
CDR3: CASSLQGARYEQYF

D: TRBD1
V: TRBV27
J: TRBJ2-1
size: NA
DNA: TGTGCCAGCAGCCTGGACAGGGGGCGTGATGAGCAGTTCTTC
CDR3: CASSLDRGRDEQFF

D: NA
V: TRBV11-3
J: TRBJ2-1
size: once
DNA: TGTGCCAGCAGCGCAGAGCTAGCGAGCCAACAGTTCTTC
CDR3: CASSAELASQQFF

D: TRBD2
V: TRBV24-1
J: TRBJ2-1
size: once
DNA: TGTGCCACCAGTTCCCGGGCTAGCGGGAGGACGCCACTCAATGAGCAGTTCTTC
CDR3: CATSSRASGRTPLNEQFF

D: TRBD1
V: TRBV7-8
J: TRBJ1-2
size: few
DNA: TGTGCCAGCAGCCCCCCGGTGATGGGACAGAGGAACTATGGCTACACCTTC
CDR3: CASSPPVMGQRNYGYTF

D: NA
V: TRBV28
J: TRBJ2-6
size: once
DNA: TGTGCCAGCAGGTCCCCTACCGGGGGGGCCAACGTCCTGACTTTC
CDR3: CASRSPTGGANVLTF

D: NA
V: TRBV28
J: TRBJ1-2
size: NA
DNA: TGTGCCAGCAGGCCAGGGAGAACGGGCGGCTACACCTTC
CDR3: CASRPGRTGGYTF

D: NA
V: TRBV6-2/TRBV6-3
J: TRBJ2-3
size: NA
DNA: TGTGCCAGCAGTTACCAGGGCGGAGATACGCAGTATTTT
CDR3: CASSYQGGDTQYF

D: NA
V: TRBV18
J: TRBJ2-2
size: NA
DNA: TGTGCCAGCTCACCACTAGGACAAACCACCGGGGAGCTGTTTTTT
CDR3: CASSPLGQTTGELFF

D: NA
V: TRBV4-1
J: TRBJ2-7
size: NA
DNA: TGCGCCAGCAGCCCTCGACTTGACTACGAGCAGTACTTC
CDR3: CASSPRLDYEQYF

D: TRBD1
V: TRBV6-5
J: TRBJ1-1
size: NA
DNA: TGTGCCAGCAGCCAAGGGACAGACTCCCCCACTGAAGCTTTCTTT
CDR3: CASSQGTDSPTEAFF

D: NA
V: TRBV6-5
J: TRBJ1-1
size: NA
DNA: TGTGCCAGCAGTTACTCACAGGGAGGGGATACTGAAGCTTTCTTT
CDR3: CASSYSQGGDTEAFF

D: TRBD1
V: TRBV2
J: TRBJ1-4
size: NA
DNA: TGTGCCAGCAGTGATTTGGGACAGGGGCTAGAAAAACTGTTTTTT
CDR3: CASSDLGQGLEKLFF

D: NA
V: TRBV27
J: TRBJ2-7
size: NA
DNA: TGTGCCAGCAGTTTATCGTTCGGGGGATACGAGCAGTACTTC
CDR3: CASSLSFGGYEQYF

D: NA
V: TRBV15
J: TRBJ1-6
size: NA
DNA: TGTGCCACCAGCAGAGTTGGGGGAAGCTCCTATAATTCACCCCTCCACTTT
CDR3: CATSRVGGSSYNSPLHF

D: TRBD2
V: TRBV7-2
J: TRBJ2-2
size: NA
DNA: TGTGCCAGCAGCTGGAGAGGGACTAGAACCGGGGAGCTGTTTTTT
CDR3: CASSWRGTRTGELFF

D: NA
V: TRBV5-1
J: TRBJ1-3
size: NA
DNA: TGCGCCAGCAGCTTGGGGGCAGGGACTAACTCTGGAAACACCATATATTTT
CDR3: CASSLGAGTNSGNTIYF

D: NA
V: TRBV7-2
J: TRBJ1-2
size: NA
DNA: TGTGCCAGCAGCTTAGGTCAGACGCAGATCTATGGCTACACCTTC
CDR3: CASSLGQTQIYGYTF

D: NA
V: TRBV25-1
J: TRBJ2-7
size: NA
DNA: TGTGCCAGGACCGTTGGCTACGAGCAGTACTTC
CDR3: CARTVGYEQYF

D: TRBD2
V: TRBV18
J: TRBJ2-5
size: NA
DNA: TGTGCCAGCTCACCTCTAGCGGGAGGAAGGCAAGAGACCCAGTACTTC
CDR3: CASSPLAGGRQETQYF

D: NA
V: TRBV9
J: TRBJ1-5
size: NA
DNA: TGTGCCAGCAGCGTAGGGGGACGGCATAATCAGCCCCAGCATTTT
CDR3: CASSVGGRHNQPQHF

D: TRBD2
V: TRBV5-6
J: TRBJ2-3
size: NA
DNA: TGTGCCAGCAGCTTGGGGAATAGCGGGAGAGGTGGCACAGATACGCAGTATTTT
CDR3: CASSLGNSGRGGTDTQYF

D: TRBD1
V: TRBV11-3
J: TRBJ1-2
size: few
DNA: TGTGCCAGCAGCTCTACAGGGGAGGGCGGCTACACCTTC
CDR3: CASSSTGEGGYTF

D: TRBD1
V: TRBV19
J: TRBJ2-2
size: NA
DNA: TGTGCCAGTAGGGACAGGAGGAACACCGGGGAGCTGTTTTTT
CDR3: CASRDRRNTGELFF

D: NA
V: TRBV18
J: TRBJ1-3
size: NA
DNA: TGTGCCAGCTCACCCCGCGGACAGAATGATAACTCTGGAAACACCATATATTTT
CDR3: CASSPRGQNDNSGNTIYF

D: NA
V: TRBV9
J: TRBJ1-1
size: once
DNA: TGTGCCAGCAGAAGACTGGCTGGGGCTGAAGCTTTCTTT
CDR3: CASRRLAGAEAFF